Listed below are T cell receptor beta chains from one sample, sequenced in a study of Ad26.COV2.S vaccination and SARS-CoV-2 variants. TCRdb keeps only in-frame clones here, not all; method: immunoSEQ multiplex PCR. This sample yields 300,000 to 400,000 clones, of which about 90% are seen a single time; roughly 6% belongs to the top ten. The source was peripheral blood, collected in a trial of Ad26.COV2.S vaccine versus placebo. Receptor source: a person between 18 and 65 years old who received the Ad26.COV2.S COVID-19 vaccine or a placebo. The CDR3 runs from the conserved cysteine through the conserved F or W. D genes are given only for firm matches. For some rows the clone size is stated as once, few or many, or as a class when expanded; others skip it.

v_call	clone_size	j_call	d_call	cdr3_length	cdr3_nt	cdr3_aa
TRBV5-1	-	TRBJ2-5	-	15	TGCGCCAGCACTACGGGACTGGCGGTCGAAGAGACCCAGTACTTC	CASTTGLAVEETQYF
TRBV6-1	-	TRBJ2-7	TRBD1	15	TGTGCCAGCAGTGAAATGACAGGGGAGTTGGCCGAGCAGTACTTC	CASSEMTGELAEQYF
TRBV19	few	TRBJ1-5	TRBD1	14	TGTGCCAGTACCCTTCAGGGGGCACGTCAGCCCCAGCATTTT	CASTLQGARQPQHF
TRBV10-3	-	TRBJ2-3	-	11	TGTGCCATCAGCGAGGGTCCAAGTCAGTATTTT	CAISEGPSQYF
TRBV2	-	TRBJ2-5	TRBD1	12	TGTGCCAGTTCAGGGGGACAAGAGACCCAGTACTTC	CASSGGQETQYF
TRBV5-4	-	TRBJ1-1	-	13	TGTGCCAGCAGCTTGGAGGTGAACACTGAAGCTTTCTTT	CASSLEVNTEAFF
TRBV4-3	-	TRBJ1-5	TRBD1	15	TGCGCCAGCAGCCAAGGGACAGGTAGCAATCAGCCCCAGCATTTT	CASSQGTGSNQPQHF
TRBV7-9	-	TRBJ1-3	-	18	TGTGCCAGCAGCTTGGCCGACCTCTCAGGCTCCTCTGGAAACACCATATATTTT	CASSLADLSGSSGNTIYF
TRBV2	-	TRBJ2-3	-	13	TGTGCCAGTCCGGGGGACAGCACAGATACGCAGTATTTT	CASPGDSTDTQYF
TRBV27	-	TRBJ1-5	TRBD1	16	TGTGCCAGCAGTTTAATCGGGACAGGGTTTGGTCAGCCCCAGCATTTT	CASSLIGTGFGQPQHF
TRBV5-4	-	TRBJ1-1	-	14	TGTGCCAGCAGCTCGTTTGGGGCGGGGACTGAAGCTTTCTTT	CASSSFGAGTEAFF
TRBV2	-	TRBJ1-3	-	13	TGTGCCAGCAGTACAGGGTCTGGAAACACCATATATTTT	CASSTGSGNTIYF
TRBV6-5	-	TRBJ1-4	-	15	TGTGCCAGCAGTAACACAAGGGCGGGTTTGGAAAAACTGTTTTTT	CASSNTRAGLEKLFF
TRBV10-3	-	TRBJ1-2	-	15	TGTGCCATCATGGTCTTTGACGGTCTCTTCTATGGCTACACCTTC	CAIMVFDGLFYGYTF
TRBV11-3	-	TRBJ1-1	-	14	TGTGCCAGCAGCCCCCTAAGCTGGGCGGATGAAGCTTTCTTT	CASSPLSWADEAFF
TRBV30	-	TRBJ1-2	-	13	TGTGCCTGGAGAAACCCCGGGGGGTTTGGCTACACCTTC	CAWRNPGGFGYTF
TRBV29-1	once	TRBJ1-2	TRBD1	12	TGCAGCGTTCAGGGGGTTAACTATGGCTACACCTTC	CSVQGVNYGYTF
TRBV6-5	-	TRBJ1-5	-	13	TGTGCCAGCAGTTTTTCGAGGGTTCAGCCCCAGCATTTT	CASSFSRVQPQHF
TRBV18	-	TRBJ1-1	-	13	TGTGCCAGCTCACCACTGGTGAACACTGAAGCTTTCTTT	CASSPLVNTEAFF
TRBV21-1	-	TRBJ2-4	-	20	TGTGCCAGCAGCAAAGATGTCGGGTTCAGGGGGTGGTTGGCCAAAAACATTCAGTACTTC	CASSKDVGFRGWLAKNIQYF
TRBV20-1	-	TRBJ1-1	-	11	TGCAGTGCGTACTTGTCCACTGAAGCTTTCTTT	CSAYLSTEAFF
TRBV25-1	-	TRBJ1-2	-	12	TGTGCCAGCAGTGAGCAGGCTTATGGCTACACCTTC	CASSEQAYGYTF
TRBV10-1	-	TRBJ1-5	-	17	TGCGCCAGCAGTGAGAGGGACAATCATTATAGCAATCAGCCCCAGCATTTT	CASSERDNHYSNQPQHF
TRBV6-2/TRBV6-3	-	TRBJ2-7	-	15	TGTGCCAGCAGTCACGCGACGACAGGGACTTGGGAGCAGTACTTC	CASSHATTGTWEQYF
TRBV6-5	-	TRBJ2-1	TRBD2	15	TGTGCCAGCAGTCCCGGGACTAGCGGTTACAATGAGCAGTTCTTC	CASSPGTSGYNEQFF
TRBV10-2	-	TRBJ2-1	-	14	TGCGCCAGCAGTGACCCCCCGGAGGGTTCTAACCAGTTCTTC	CASSDPPEGSNQFF
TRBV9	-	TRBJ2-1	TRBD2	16	TGTGCCAGCAGCGTAGGCCTAGCGGGGGGGCACAATGAGCAGTTCTTC	CASSVGLAGGHNEQFF
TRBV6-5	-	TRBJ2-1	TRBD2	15	TGTGCCAGCACCAATCTAGCGGGAGACTACAATGAGCAGTTCTTC	CASTNLAGDYNEQFF
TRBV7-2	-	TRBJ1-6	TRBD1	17	TGTGCCAGCAGCCTTTTTTACCCCAGGGGGTTCAATTCACCCCTCCACTTT	CASSLFYPRGFNSPLHF
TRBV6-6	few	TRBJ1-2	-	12	TGTGCCAGCAGCCCTCTAAACCGTGGCTACACCTTC	CASSPLNRGYTF
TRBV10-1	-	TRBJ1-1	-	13	TGCGCCAGCGCTCGGGAGTTGAACACTGAAGCTTTCTTT	CASARELNTEAFF
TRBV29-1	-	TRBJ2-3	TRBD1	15	TGCAGCGTTGAAGATGGGGGACAGTTCACAGATACGCAGTATTTT	CSVEDGGQFTDTQYF
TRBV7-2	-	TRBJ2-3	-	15	TGTGCCAGCAGCACTAGGGGGGGCTACACAGATACGCAGTATTTT	CASSTRGGYTDTQYF
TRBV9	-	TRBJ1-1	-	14	TGTGCCAGCAGCGTCGGGGGGGAGAACACTGAAGCTTTCTTT	CASSVGGENTEAFF
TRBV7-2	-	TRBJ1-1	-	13	TGTGCCAGCACCCCGAAGTTGAACACTGAAGCTTTCTTT	CASTPKLNTEAFF
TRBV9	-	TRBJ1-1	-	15	TGTGCCAGCAGCGTAGGTCTGGGATTGGACACTGAAGCTTTCTTT	CASSVGLGLDTEAFF
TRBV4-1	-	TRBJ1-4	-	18	TGCGCCAGCAGCCAAGACGGGTCCCTAACAGGGTATAATGAAAAACTGTTTTTT	CASSQDGSLTGYNEKLFF
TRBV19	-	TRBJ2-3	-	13	TGTGCCAGTAGTACCCCGCCGGTGAATACGCAGTATTTT	CASSTPPVNTQYF
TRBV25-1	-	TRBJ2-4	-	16	TGTGCCAGCAGTGAGCTTTCTACCGGGCAGGGAAACATTCAGTACTTC	CASSELSTGQGNIQYF
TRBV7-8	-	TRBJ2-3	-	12	TGTGCCAGCAGTTACGGGGGAGATACGCAGTATTTT	CASSYGGDTQYF
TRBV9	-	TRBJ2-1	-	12	TGTGCCAGCAGCGTAGGGCAGTCGGAGCAGTTCTTC	CASSVGQSEQFF
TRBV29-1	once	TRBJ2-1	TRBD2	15	TGCAGCGTTGAAGGAGGACTAGTTGTCAGGGATGAGCAGTTCTTC	CSVEGGLVVRDEQFF
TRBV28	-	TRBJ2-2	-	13	TGTGCCAGCAGTTTATACTCCACCGGGGAGCTGTTTTTT	CASSLYSTGELFF
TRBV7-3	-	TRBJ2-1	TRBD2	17	TGTGCCAGCAGCTTCTCGGGAGGATCACTCGGAGGGAATGAGCAGTTCTTC	CASSFSGGSLGGNEQFF
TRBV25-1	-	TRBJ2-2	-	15	TGTGCCAGCAGTGAGCGGCCTCCCAACACCGGGGAGCTGTTTTTT	CASSERPPNTGELFF
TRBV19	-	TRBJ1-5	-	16	TGTGCCAGTAGTCTGGGGGAGGGACGGAGCAATCAGCCCCAGCATTTT	CASSLGEGRSNQPQHF
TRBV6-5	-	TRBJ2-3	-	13	TGTGCCAGCAGTCCCCCCCGGGTGGATACGCAGTATTTT	CASSPPRVDTQYF